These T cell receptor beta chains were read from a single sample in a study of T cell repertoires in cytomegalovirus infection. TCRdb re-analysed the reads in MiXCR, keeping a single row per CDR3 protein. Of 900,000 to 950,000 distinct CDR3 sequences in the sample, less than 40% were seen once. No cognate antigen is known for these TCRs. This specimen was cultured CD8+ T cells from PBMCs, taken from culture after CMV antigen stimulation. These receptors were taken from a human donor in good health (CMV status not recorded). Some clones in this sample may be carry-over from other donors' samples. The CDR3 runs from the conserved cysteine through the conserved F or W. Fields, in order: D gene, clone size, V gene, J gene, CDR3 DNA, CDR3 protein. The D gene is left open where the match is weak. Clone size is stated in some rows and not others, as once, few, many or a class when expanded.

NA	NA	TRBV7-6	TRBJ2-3	TGTGCCAGCAGCGCGGGGAGGAACGATACGCAGTATTTT	CASSAGRNDTQYF
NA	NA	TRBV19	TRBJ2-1	TGTGCCAGTAGTGCCTCCCCGGGTTTGGTCTTC	CASSASPGLVF
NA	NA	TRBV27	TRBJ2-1	TGTGCCAGCAGTTTACCCAAGAGGGGGGGGGGTAGTGAGCAGTTCTTC	CASSLPKRGGGSEQFF
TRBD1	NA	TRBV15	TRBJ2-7	TGTGCCACCAGCAGAGTGGGGACAGGAGTCTCCGAGCAGTACTTC	CATSRVGTGVSEQYF
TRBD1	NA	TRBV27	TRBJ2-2	TGTGCCAGCATTTTTGCTATTGTCGCCCCCGACAGGGAATGGGACACCGGGGAGCTGTTTTTT	CASIFAIVAPDREWDTGELFF
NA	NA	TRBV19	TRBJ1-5	TGTGCCAGTAGTATCACCCCCAGACTCAATCAGCCCCAGCATTTT	CASSITPRLNQPQHF
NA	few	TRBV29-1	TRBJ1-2	TGCAGCGTTGATGGCCCAGCTAACTATGGCTACACCTTC	CSVDGPANYGYTF
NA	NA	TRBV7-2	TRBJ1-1	TGTGCCAGCAGCTTAAATGCGGGGGGGATTAACACTGAAGCTTTCTTT	CASSLNAGGINTEAFF
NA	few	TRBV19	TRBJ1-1	TGTGCCAGTAGACCGGGACATCAAACTGGGACTGAAGCTTTCTTT	CASRPGHQTGTEAFF
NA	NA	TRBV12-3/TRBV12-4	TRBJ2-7	TGTACCAGCAGTTTAGCTCCCGGAGGTGTGGACGAGCAGTACTTC	CTSSLAPGGVDEQYF
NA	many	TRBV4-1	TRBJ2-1	TGCGCCAGCAGCCAAGATGGATGGGAATACAATGAGCAGTTCTTC	CASSQDGWEYNEQFF
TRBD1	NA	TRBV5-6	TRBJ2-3	TGTGCCAGCAGCTGGGACAGGGAGGACGATACGCAGTATTTT	CASSWDREDDTQYF
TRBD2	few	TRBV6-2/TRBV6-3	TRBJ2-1	TGTGCCAGCAGTCGGGGGGAATCCCTTGCCGATGAGCAGTTCTTC	CASSRGESLADEQFF
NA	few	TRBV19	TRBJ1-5	TGTGCCAGTAGTATCAGCGGGGAGGGCAATCAGCCCCAGCATTTT	CASSISGEGNQPQHF
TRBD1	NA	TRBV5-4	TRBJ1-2	TGTGCCAGCAGCTTGGAAAGGACAGGCTATGGCTACACCTTC	CASSLERTGYGYTF
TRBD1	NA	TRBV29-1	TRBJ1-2	TGCAGCGTCGACACAGGGGGCCATGGCTACACCTTC	CSVDTGGHGYTF
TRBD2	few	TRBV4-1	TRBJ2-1	TGCGCCAGTGCGGGGGGGATTTTGAATGAGCAGTTCTTC	CASAGGILNEQFF
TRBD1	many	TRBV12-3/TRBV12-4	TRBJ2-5	TGTGCCAGCAGTTACACAGGACAGGGGGACCAAGAGACCCAGTACTTC	CASSYTGQGDQETQYF
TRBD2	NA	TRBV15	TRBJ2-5	TGTGCCACCAGCCGATTAATGGCGGGGGTTCCCCAAGAGACCCAGTACTTC	CATSRLMAGVPQETQYF
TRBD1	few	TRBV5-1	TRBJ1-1	TGCGCCAGCAACCTGGGACAGTTGAACACTGAAGCTTTCTTT	CASNLGQLNTEAFF
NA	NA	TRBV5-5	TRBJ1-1	TGTGCCAGCAGAGACGTAGGGAACACTGAAGCTTTCTTT	CASRDVGNTEAFF
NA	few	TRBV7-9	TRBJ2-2	TGTGCCAGCAGCTCAGGAAATCAGGGCCTTCCGAACACCGGGGAGCTGTTTTTT	CASSSGNQGLPNTGELFF
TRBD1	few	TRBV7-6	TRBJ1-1	TGTGCCAGCAGCTTCCCTCATGACCGGGACAGGACCAACACTGAAGCTTTCTTT	CASSFPHDRDRTNTEAFF
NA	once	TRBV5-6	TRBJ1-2	TGTGCCAGCAGCAGGCCAATTGGCCAAATTACGGTGGGCTATGGCTACACCTTC	CASSRPIGQITVGYGYTF
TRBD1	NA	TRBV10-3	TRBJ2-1	TGTGCCATCAGTGTAACAGGGGACTACAATGAGCAGTTCTTC	CAISVTGDYNEQFF
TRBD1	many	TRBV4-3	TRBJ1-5	TGCGCCAGCAGCCATGGACAGGGGGAACAGCCCCAGCATTTT	CASSHGQGEQPQHF
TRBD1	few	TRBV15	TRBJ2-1	TGTGCCACCAGCAGATCCCTAACCCCAGGACAGGGGAAGGGCAATGAGCAGTTCTTC	CATSRSLTPGQGKGNEQFF
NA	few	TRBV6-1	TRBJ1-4	TGTGCCAGCACCTGGTCTGGGGGATTTAATGAAAAACTGTTTTTT	CASTWSGGFNEKLFF
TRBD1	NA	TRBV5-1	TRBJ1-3	TGCGCCAGCAGCCGGACAGGGTTCCTTCAGGAACGGAACCGTCAACCTGGCTCTGGAAACACCATATATTTT	CASSRTGFLQERNRQPGSGNTIYF